This is a list of T cell receptor beta chains from one sample in a study of CD8 T cells in Susac syndrome. TCRdb reprocessed the immunoSEQ multiplex PCR reads via MiXCR and lists one record per CDR3 protein. The repertoire holds approximately 83,000 distinct CDR3 sequences, 94% seen once, with roughly 0.97% in the top ten. Sequencing used CD8+ T cells from PBMCs. Source of these receptors: a human donor with Susac syndrome. Each CDR3 is given with its conserved first and last residue. D genes are given only for firm matches. Clone size is not always given. Where it is, it says once, few, many or a class for expanded clones.

j_gene: TRBJ1-1
abundance: .
d_gene: .
v_gene: TRBV6-6
CDR3aa: CASSYPETNTEAFF
CDR3nt: TGTGCCAGCAGTTACCCAGAGACGAACACTGAAGCTTTCTTT

j_gene: TRBJ1-5
abundance: .
d_gene: .
v_gene: TRBV5-6
CDR3aa: CASSFSTGGEKPQHF
CDR3nt: TGTGCCAGCAGCTTTTCGACCGGGGGCGAGAAGCCCCAGCATTTT

j_gene: TRBJ2-2
abundance: .
d_gene: .
v_gene: TRBV5-6
CDR3aa: CASRENTGELFF
CDR3nt: TGTGCCAGCAGGGAGAACACCGGGGAGCTGTTTTTT

j_gene: TRBJ2-7
abundance: .
d_gene: .
v_gene: TRBV3-1
CDR3aa: CASSDQGGSYEQYF
CDR3nt: TGTGCCAGCAGCGATCAGGGGGGATCCTACGAGCAGTACTTC

j_gene: TRBJ2-7
abundance: .
d_gene: .
v_gene: TRBV5-1
CDR3aa: CASSLTGDLEQYF
CDR3nt: TGCGCCAGCAGCTTGACAGGAGATCTCGAGCAGTACTTC

j_gene: TRBJ2-2
abundance: .
d_gene: .
v_gene: TRBV4-3
CDR3aa: CASSQDRELGELFF
CDR3nt: TGCGCCAGCAGCCAAGACAGGGAACTCGGGGAGCTGTTTTTT

j_gene: TRBJ2-7
abundance: once
d_gene: .
v_gene: TRBV20-1
CDR3aa: CSAREDGGGEFFYEQYF
CDR3nt: TGCAGTGCTAGAGAGGACGGCGGAGGGGAGTTCTTCTACGAGCAGTACTTC

j_gene: TRBJ2-7
abundance: .
d_gene: .
v_gene: TRBV19
CDR3aa: CASRAGAYEQYF
CDR3nt: TGTGCCAGTAGAGCAGGGGCCTACGAGCAGTACTTC

j_gene: TRBJ2-7
abundance: .
d_gene: TRBD1
v_gene: TRBV9
CDR3aa: CASSVEGGQGNEQYF
CDR3nt: TGTGCCAGCAGCGTAGAGGGAGGACAGGGAAACGAGCAGTACTTC

j_gene: TRBJ2-1
abundance: .
d_gene: TRBD1
v_gene: TRBV29-1
CDR3aa: CSVAPTGNEVYNEQFF
CDR3nt: TGCAGCGTTGCCCCGACAGGGAATGAGGTCTACAATGAGCAGTTCTTC

j_gene: TRBJ1-4
abundance: .
d_gene: TRBD1
v_gene: TRBV20-1
CDR3aa: CSAGQGEHEKLFF
CDR3nt: TGCAGTGCTGGACAGGGAGAACATGAAAAACTGTTTTTT

j_gene: TRBJ2-2
abundance: .
d_gene: TRBD1
v_gene: TRBV3-1
CDR3aa: CASSHLGQGNTGELFF
CDR3nt: TGTGCCAGCAGTCATTTGGGACAGGGGAACACCGGGGAGCTGTTTTTT

j_gene: TRBJ2-3
abundance: .
d_gene: TRBD1
v_gene: TRBV27
CDR3aa: CASSRKGTGIRISDIDTQYF
CDR3nt: TGTGCCAGCAGCCGCAAGGGGACAGGGATTAGGATTAGCGATATAGATACGCAGTATTTT

j_gene: TRBJ2-7
abundance: once
d_gene: TRBD2
v_gene: TRBV7-9
CDR3aa: CASSFGGLGTNNEQYF
CDR3nt: TGTGCCAGCAGCTTCGGAGGGCTCGGGACTAACAACGAGCAGTACTTC